Listed below are T cell receptor beta chains from one sample, sequenced in a study of human T cells and chemical hapten exposure. Using its own MiXCR run on the reads, TCRdb lists one record per CDR3 protein. The sample includes 100,000 to 150,000 distinct CDR3 sequences, less than 10% of them seen just once. The source material was whole blood. These receptors all come from a human donor in good health. Some clones in this sample may be carry-over from other donors' samples. Each CDR3 is given with its conserved first and last residue. D genes are given only for firm matches. Rows give clone size only sometimes, using once, few, many, or a class for an expanded clone.

>.|.|TRBV7-2|TRBJ1-1
TGTGCCAGCAGCTTCGTAACGGGGGACACTGAAGCTTTCTTT
CASSFVTGDTEAFF
>TRBD1|few|TRBV5-1|TRBJ2-7
TGCGCCAGCAGCTCGAGTGGGACAGGGGTCTACGAGCAGTACTTC
CASSSSGTGVYEQYF
>.|.|TRBV11-2|TRBJ2-2
TGTGCCAGCAGCCCTGGGACTCTGAACACCGGGGAGCTGTTTTTT
CASSPGTLNTGELFF
>.|.|TRBV12-3/TRBV12-4|TRBJ2-1
TGTGCCAGCAGTTTAGTTGAACCTGGTGGTGAGCAGTTCTTC
CASSLVEPGGEQFF
>TRBD1|few|TRBV3-1|TRBJ2-7
TGTGCCAGCAGCAGGGGACAGGGGAACGAGCAGTACTTC
CASSRGQGNEQYF
>.|.|TRBV6-6|TRBJ1-4
TGTGCCAGCAGGGGGACCGGGAGCCTCAATGAAAAACTGTTTTTT
CASRGTGSLNEKLFF
>.|many|TRBV20-1|TRBJ2-5
TGCAGTGCTTGGGGCAGGGTAGAGACCCAGTACTTC
CSAWGRVETQYF
>.|.|TRBV6-2/TRBV6-3|TRBJ2-5
TGTGCCAGCAGTTACGGGCAGGGCCAAGAGACCCAGTACTTC
CASSYGQGQETQYF
>TRBD1|few|TRBV5-1|TRBJ2-5
TGCGCCAGCACCGACCCGACAGGGCGGCAAGAGACCCAGTACTTC
CASTDPTGRQETQYF
>.|many|TRBV27|TRBJ2-5
TGTGCCAGCAGTTTACACCCACGCAGCCAAGAGACCCAGTACTTC
CASSLHPRSQETQYF
>TRBD1|many|TRBV29-1|TRBJ1-5
TGCAGCGTTGGGGGGTCTACAGGGGTCCAGCCCCAGCATTTT
CSVGGSTGVQPQHF
>.|many|TRBV4-3|TRBJ2-2
TGCGCCAGCAGCCTGACAGGAGTTATGACGAACACCGGGGAGCTGTTTTTT
CASSLTGVMTNTGELFF
>.|many|TRBV15|TRBJ1-1
TGTGCCACCAGCAGGACACAGAAGAACACTGAAGCTTTCTTT
CATSRTQKNTEAFF
>.|few|TRBV29-1|TRBJ1-2
TGCAGCGTTGAAGAACTAGCCGCTAACTATGGCTACACCTTC
CSVEELAANYGYTF
>.|many|TRBV12-3/TRBV12-4|TRBJ1-1
TGTGCCAGCAGTTTACGGGGGGACACTGAAGCTTTCTTT
CASSLRGDTEAFF
>.|many|TRBV4-3|TRBJ2-1
TGCGCCAGCAGCTACAGTGGAGGGGGCTCCTACAATGAGCAGTTCTTC
CASSYSGGGSYNEQFF
>TRBD1|many|TRBV7-2|TRBJ2-5
TGTGCCAGCAGCTCTAGGGACAGGAGGTCAGAAGAGACCCAGTACTTC
CASSSRDRRSEETQYF
>.|many|TRBV25-1|TRBJ1-1
TGTGCCAGCAGTGACGAGTTCTTGGGTGACACTGAAGCTTTCTTT
CASSDEFLGDTEAFF
>TRBD1|.|TRBV7-2|TRBJ2-5
TGTGCCAGCAGCCCCAGGCGGACAGGGGGAAGGCGCCAAGAGACCCAGTACTTC
CASSPRRTGGRRQETQYF
>.|many|TRBV6-2/TRBV6-3|TRBJ2-1
TGTGCCAGCAGTTACCGAGGGGGGGGCCACGATGAGCAGTTCTTC
CASSYRGGGHDEQFF
>TRBD1|.|TRBV5-1|TRBJ1-1
TGCGCCAGCAGCCTTCGGACAGGAATGAACACTGAAGCTTTCTTT
CASSLRTGMNTEAFF
>.|few|TRBV10-3|TRBJ1-1
TGTGCCATCAGTGACCGGACGGCGAACACTGAAGCTTTCTTT
CAISDRTANTEAFF
>.|.|TRBV7-9|TRBJ1-1
TGTGCCAGCAGGGCAGTAGCCAGTCGGAGAGCGAACACTGAAGCTTTCTTT
CASRAVASRRANTEAFF
>.|many|TRBV7-2|TRBJ2-3
TGTGCCAGCAGCTTCCGGGGCCTTACAGATACGCAGTATTTT
CASSFRGLTDTQYF
>.|few|TRBV6-5|TRBJ1-6
TGTGCCAGCAGGCCCTACAGGGAGGGGATTTCACCCCTCCACTTT
CASRPYREGISPLHF
>TRBD2|few|TRBV27|TRBJ2-1
TGTGCCAGCAGTTTTCCTAGCGGCCCCTACAATGAGCAGTTCTTC
CASSFPSGPYNEQFF
>TRBD1|many|TRBV5-6|TRBJ1-1
TGTGCCAGCAGCTTATCGACAGGGTTGGGAGCTCACACTGAAGCTTTCTTT
CASSLSTGLGAHTEAFF
>.|few|TRBV4-1|TRBJ1-1
TGCGCCAGCAGCCAAGGCCAGGGAGAAGAGGCCACTGAAGCTTTCTTT
CASSQGQGEEATEAFF
>.|.|TRBV10-1|TRBJ2-1
TGCGCCAGCAGTGAGTCAATGACTAGGCAGTTCTTC
CASSESMTRQFF
>.|few|TRBV15|TRBJ2-3
TGTGCCACCAGCAGAGCGTACGCCCGGGACTCAAGCACAGATACGCAGTATTTT
CATSRAYARDSSTDTQYF
>TRBD2|many|TRBV10-2|TRBJ2-2
TGCGCCAGCAGACCCGCTAGCGGGCAAAACACCGGGGAGCTGTTTTTT
CASRPASGQNTGELFF
>TRBD2|few|TRBV20-1|TRBJ2-1
TGCAGTGCTGATACTGGACTAGCGGGAACCTTCTTAAACAATGAGCAGTTCTTC
CSADTGLAGTFLNNEQFF
>TRBD2|.|TRBV29-1|TRBJ2-1
TGCAGCGGACAAGCGGGGGGAATGGACAATGAGCAGTTCTTC
CSGQAGGMDNEQFF
>.|many|TRBV5-8|TRBJ1-5
TGTGCCAGCAGATACAGGGCCCAGCCCCAGCATTTT
CASRYRAQPQHF
>.|many|TRBV7-3|TRBJ1-6
TGTGCCAGCAGCCAGACAGTATCTAATTCACCCCTCCACTTT
CASSQTVSNSPLHF
>TRBD2|few|TRBV4-3|TRBJ2-1
TGCGCCAGCAGCCAAGAAAATTTAGCGGGGGGGAATTACAATGAGCAGTTCTTC
CASSQENLAGGNYNEQFF
>TRBD1|many|TRBV11-1|TRBJ1-2
TGTGCCAGCAGCTCACAGGGGAATGGCGGCTACACCTTC
CASSSQGNGGYTF
>.|few|TRBV6-5|TRBJ1-5
TGTGCCAGCAGACAACTGGGGGACAATCAGCCCCAGCATTTT
CASRQLGDNQPQHF
>.|.|TRBV12-3/TRBV12-4|TRBJ1-1
TGTGCCAGGCGGGAATCTGAAGCTTTCTTT
CARRESEAFF
>TRBD2|few|TRBV27|TRBJ2-5
TGTGCCAGCAGGACCGGACTAGCGGGAGGAGAGACCCAGTACTTC
CASRTGLAGGETQYF
>TRBD1|many|TRBV12-3/TRBV12-4|TRBJ1-2
TGTGCCAGCAGGGGGACGGACAGGGGGTATAACTATGGCTACACCTTC
CASRGTDRGYNYGYTF
>TRBD1|.|TRBV2|TRBJ2-2
TGTGCCAGCAGGCTTGAAGGGGGCAACACCGGGGAGCTGTTTTTT
CASRLEGGNTGELFF
>.|many|TRBV20-1|TRBJ1-6
TGCAGTGCTAGATCTGACCTTAGCTCCTATAATTCACCCCTCCACTTT
CSARSDLSSYNSPLHF
>TRBD1|many|TRBV6-5|TRBJ2-1
TGTGCCAGCAGTTCCGGGACAGGGGGCGGGAATGAGCAGTTCTTC
CASSSGTGGGNEQFF
>.|.|TRBV7-9|TRBJ2-1
TGTGCCAGCAGCTTATACGGTACTAAAGCAGCGGGTGAGCAGTTCTTC
CASSLYGTKAAGEQFF
>.|few|TRBV7-6|TRBJ1-1
TGTGCCAGCAGCTTAGGGGTTTACACTGAAGCTTTCTTT
CASSLGVYTEAFF
>TRBD2|many|TRBV20-1|TRBJ2-7
TGCAGTGCTAGGCGCGCCGGGACTAGATACGAGCAGTACTTC
CSARRAGTRYEQYF